The sequence of this TCR beta chain was determined in a study of control samples from healthy donors and cancer patients. The CDR3 covers 15 residues. V was pared by 0 bases and J by 6 bases, with 4 bases of the junction left unmatched. Germline V gene data show CDR1 as SGHRS and CDR2 as YFSETQ. The table lists this clone with a count of one. Method: immunoSEQ multiplex PCR; TCRdb's copy keeps in-frame clones and lacks some. The data show 80,000 to 100,000 clones, about 86% seen once. This clonotype was obtained from a man aged 25-45 years in good health. J is TRBJ2-1 and V is TRBV5-1, with TRBD2 identical over 9 bases. Sequenced material: blood. This chain's CDR3 is CASSLEAGGPNEQFF. CDR3 coding DNA: TGCGCCAGCAGCTTGGAGGCGGGAGGGCCCAATGAGCAGTTCTTC.